This T cell receptor (beta chain) was identified during a study of memory CD4+ T cells and cytomegalovirus serostatus. Study-level information: Healthy Belgian adult donors included roughly nine CMV-positive and some 24 CMV-negative people.

This clone was counted once. Antigen: not known. Single viable CD3+CD4+CD8-CD45RO+ cells were sorted as the memory CD4+ T cells. Positive selection with CD4 microbeads enriched total CD4+ T cells. General study results and limits: Of approximately 150 reported CMV TCRbeta sequences, 60 to 85 were found in memory CD4+ repertoires.

As originally analysed: After removing out-of-frame reads, approximately 2.2 million distinct TCRbeta sequences remained. The data were produced by immunoSEQ multiplex PCR, yet TCRdb's version contains in-frame clones alone and is incomplete. V and J calls and clone size are copied from that table; D and trimming were computed from the DNA. The sample lists some 87,000 clones, over 70% occurring once. From germline, CDR1 is LNHNV and CDR2 YYDKDF (reference sequence). Trimming took off 0 bases at V and 4 bases at J, with 13 bases between the two ends. The CDR3 has 15 amino acids. What was sequenced was memory CD4+ T cells from blood. The source of this sequence is an adult in good health and CMV-seropositive. The rearrangement uses TRBV15 and TRBJ2-7; no clear D. The CDR3 DNA is TGTGCCACCAGCAGAGATAAGGGCTGGGGTTACGAGCAGTACTTC. Residues: CATSRDKGWGYEQYF.